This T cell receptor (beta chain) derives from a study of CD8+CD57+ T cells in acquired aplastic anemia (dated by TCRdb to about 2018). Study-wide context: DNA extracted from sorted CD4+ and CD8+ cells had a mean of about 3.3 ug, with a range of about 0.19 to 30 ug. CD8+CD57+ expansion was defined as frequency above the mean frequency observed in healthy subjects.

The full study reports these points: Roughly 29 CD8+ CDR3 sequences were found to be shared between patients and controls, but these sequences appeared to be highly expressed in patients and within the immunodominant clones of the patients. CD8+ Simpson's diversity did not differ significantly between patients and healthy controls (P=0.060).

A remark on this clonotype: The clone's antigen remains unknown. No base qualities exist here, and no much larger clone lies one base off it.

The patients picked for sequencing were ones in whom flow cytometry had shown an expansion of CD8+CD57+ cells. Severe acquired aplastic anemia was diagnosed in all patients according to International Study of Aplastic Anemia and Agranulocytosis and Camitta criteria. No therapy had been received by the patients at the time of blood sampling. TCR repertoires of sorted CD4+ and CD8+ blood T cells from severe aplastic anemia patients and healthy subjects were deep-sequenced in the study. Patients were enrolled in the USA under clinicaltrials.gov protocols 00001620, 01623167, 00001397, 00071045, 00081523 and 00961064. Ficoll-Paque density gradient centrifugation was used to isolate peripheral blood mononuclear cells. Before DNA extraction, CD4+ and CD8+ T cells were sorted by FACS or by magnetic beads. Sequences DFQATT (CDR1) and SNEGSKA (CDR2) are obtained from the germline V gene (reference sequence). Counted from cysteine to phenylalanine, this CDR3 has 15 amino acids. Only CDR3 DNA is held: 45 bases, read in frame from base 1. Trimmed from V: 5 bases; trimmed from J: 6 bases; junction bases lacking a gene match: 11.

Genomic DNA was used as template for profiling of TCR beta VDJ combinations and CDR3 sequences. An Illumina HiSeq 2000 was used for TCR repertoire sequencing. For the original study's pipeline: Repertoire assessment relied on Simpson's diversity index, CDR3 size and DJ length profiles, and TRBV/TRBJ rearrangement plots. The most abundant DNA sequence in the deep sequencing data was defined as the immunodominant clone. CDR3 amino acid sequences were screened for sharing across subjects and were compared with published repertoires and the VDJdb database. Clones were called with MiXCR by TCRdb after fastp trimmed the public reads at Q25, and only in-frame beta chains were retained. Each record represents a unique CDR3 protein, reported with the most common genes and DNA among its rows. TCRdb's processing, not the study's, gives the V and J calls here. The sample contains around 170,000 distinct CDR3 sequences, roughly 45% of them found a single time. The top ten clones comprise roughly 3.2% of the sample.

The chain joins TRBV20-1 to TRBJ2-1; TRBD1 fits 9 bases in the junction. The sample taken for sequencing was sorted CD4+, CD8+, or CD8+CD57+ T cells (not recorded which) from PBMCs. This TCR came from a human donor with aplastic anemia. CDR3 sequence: CSAGKPGTGTNEQFF. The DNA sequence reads TGCAGTGCTGGAAAACCCGGGACAGGGACCAATGAGCAGTTCTTC.